These 21 T cell receptor beta chains were sequenced from one sample in a study of shared clonotypes between healthy human individuals. Repertoires were generated with immunoSEQ multiplex PCR, while TCRdb's copy carries only in-frame clones and drops some. The sample lists 2 million to 2.5 million clones, approximately 93% seen once, with 0.35% to 0.45% in the top ten. The sample was naive CD4+ T cells from PBMCs. Subset here: CD45RA+ positively selected. Receptors were obtained from a man aged 18 to 29 in good health. Some clones in this sample may be carry-over from other donors' samples.

The chain uses TRBV7-8 and TRBJ2-7, with 8 bases identical to TRBD2. V shed 3 bases and J 7 bases; nucleotides not matched to a gene: 5. The V gene's germline CDR1 is SGHVS and CDR2 FQNEAQ. The CDR3 has 13 amino acids. The CDR3 here is CASSFRTGGEQYF. The DNA for the CDR3 is TGTGCCAGCAGCTTCCGGACGGGGGGGGAGCAGTACTTC.

The rearrangement joins TRBV5-1 to TRBJ1-1; TRBD1 aligns across 7 bases. The CDR3 runs 16 residues. Germline loops: CDR1 SGHRS, CDR2 YFSETQ. V was clipped by 0 bases and J by 4 bases; unmatched bases: 9. As DNA, the CDR3 is TGCGCCAGCAGCTTGGTGTACTCCGCAGGGGGCACTGAAGCTTTCTTT. The encoded protein is CASSLVYSAGGTEAFF.

This clone was observed once. J is TRBJ1-2 and V is TRBV7-3; a possible D gene is TRBD1 (5 bases). The V and J ends lost 9 bases and 0 bases respectively, with 14 bases between them. Germline lookup yields CDR1 SGHTA and CDR2 FQGTGA. The CDR3 runs 14 residues. CDR3 nucleotide sequence: TGTGCCAGGGTGCGGCAGGGTGCTAACTATGGCTACACCTTC. The encoded protein is CARVRQGANYGYTF.

This chain joins TRBV6-1 and TRBJ2-7; no clear D. The CDR3 spans 14 residues. The V end was cut by 4 bases, the J end by 0 bases, with 10 bases between. The germline V gene encodes CDR1 MNHNS and CDR2 SASEGT. The CDR3, as DNA: TGTGCCAGCAGTGTGATCGTTCCCTCCTACGAGCAGTACTTC. Its protein product is CASSVIVPSYEQYF.

The genes are TRBV4-1 and TRBJ2-5; 8 nucleotides agree with TRBD2. Germline CDR1 reads MGHRA; CDR2 reads YSYEKL. CDR3 length equals 15 residues. V dropped 8 bases and J dropped 4; count of bases not matched to a gene: 12. Here the CDR3 DNA reads TGCGCCAGCCAGAATCCGGGAGGGCCTGGAGAGACCCAGTACTTC. Residues: CASQNPGGPGETQYF.

V and J are TRBV6-1 and TRBJ1-5; TRBD1 matches 12 bases. The ends lost 2 bases at V and 2 bases at J; junction bases unmatched: 7. The CDR3 has 18 amino acids. Germline assignment: CDR1 MNHNS and CDR2 SASEGT. The CDR3 DNA sequence: TGTGCCAGCAGTGAATCAGGGACAGGGGGCAAGGGCAATCAGCCCCAGCATTTT. Amino acids: CASSESGTGGKGNQPQHF.

This chain connects TRBV5-4 to TRBJ1-1; TRBD1 might be the D (6 bases). Trimming pared 4 bases from V and 1 base from J, leaving 11 bases between. The germline CDR1 and CDR2 sequences are SGHNT and YYREEE (reference sequence). The CDR3 has 14 amino acids. DNA of the CDR3: TGTGCCAGCAGCCGTATACAGGGGAACACTGAAGCTTTCTTT. The encoded protein is CASSRIQGNTEAFF.

This clone came up once. The rearrangement uses TRBV5-4 and TRBJ1-2, with D perhaps TRBD1 (5 bases). The CDR3 totals 13 residues. Germline lookup yields CDR1 SGHNT and CDR2 YYREEE (reference sequence). With 1 base removed from V and 8 bases from J, the gap between germline ends came to 12 bases. CDR3 in DNA: TGTGCCAGCAGCTTGACGGCAGGGTACGGCTACACCTTC. This codes for CASSLTAGYGYTF.

The chain joins TRBV7-9 to TRBJ1-1; D may be TRBD1 (6 bases). CDR3 size: 14 residues. V lost 5 bases to trimming and J lost 1 base, with 11 bases between them. Germline V gene lookup returns CDR1 SEHNR and CDR2 FQNEAQ (reference sequence). The CDR3 loop is CASSQGTRNTEAFF. DNA for the CDR3: TGTGCCAGCAGCCAAGGGACAAGGAACACTGAAGCTTTCTTT. The whole variable domain, remainder taken from reference TRBV7-9 and TRBJ1-1, is DTGVSQNPRHKITKRGQNVTFRCDPISEHNRLYWYRQTLGQGPEFLTYFQNEAQLEKSRLLSDRFSAERPKGSFSTLEIQRTEQGDSAMYLCASSQGTRNTEAFFGQGTRLTVV.

The rearrangement uses TRBV28 and TRBJ2-1; 9 positions agree with TRBD2. Per the germline V gene, CDR1 is MDHEN and CDR2 is SYDVKM. CDR3 size: 16 residues. Losses at the gene ends were 3 bases for V and 6 bases for J; bases not matched to a gene: 9. CDR3 nucleotide sequence: TGTGCCAGCAGTTTGACTAGCGGAGCGAGGGGCAATGAGCAGTTCTTC. Its translation: CASSLTSGARGNEQFF.

V is TRBV6-5 and J is TRBJ1-1, with no clear D. Trimming left V 7 bases short and J 1 base short, with 13 bases between. The CDR3 sequence is 14 residues long. CDR1 and CDR2 (germline): MNHEY, SVGAGI. The CDR3 DNA sequence: TGTGCCAGCAATAGGAGAAGGGCGAACACTGAAGCTTTCTTT. Residues: CASNRRRANTEAFF.

The chain couples TRBV9 to TRBJ2-1, with TRBD2 identical over 10 bases. The J segment lost 3 bases and the V segment lost 7 bases, leaving 10 bases of the junction unmatched. This CDR3 comprises 16 residues. CDR1 is SGDLS and CDR2 is YYNGEE in the germline V gene. The CDR3 protein is CASGPSGSGDYNEQFF. In DNA, the CDR3 is TGTGCCAGCGGGCCTAGCGGGAGTGGGGACTACAATGAGCAGTTCTTC.

The V call is TRBV28, the J call TRBJ2-2; no reliable D call. Germline CDR1 is MDHEN and CDR2 is SYDVKM. Between the trimmed V and J ends, which lost 4 bases and 3 bases, there was a span of 9 bases. The CDR3 is made up of 14 amino acids. The CDR3 here is CASSSNFYTGELFF. In nucleotides, the CDR3 is TGTGCCAGCAGTTCGAACTTTTACACCGGGGAGCTGTTTTTT. The entire variable domain, with the rest obtained from reference TRBV28 and TRBJ2-2, is as follows: DVKVTQSSRYLVKRTGEKVFLECVQDMDHENMFWYRQDPGLGLRLIYFSYDVKMKEKGDIPEGYSVSREKKERFSLILESASTNQTSMYLCASSSNFYTGELFFGEGSRLTVL.

V gene TRBV29-1 combines with J gene TRBJ2-2, with a weak D call TRBD2 (6 bases). Trimming shortened V by 4 bases and J by 4 bases, and 10 bases separated the two germline ends. The CDR3 runs to 13 residues. The germline V gene has CDR1 SQVTM and CDR2 ANQGSEA. Here the CDR3 DNA reads TGCAGCGTTGTCGGTAGCGGCACCGGGGAGCTGTTTTTT. Translation: CSVVGSGTGELFF.

This chain links TRBV4-1 with TRBJ1-3, with D unclear. The V gene's germline CDR1 is MGHRA and CDR2 YSYEKL. The CDR3 spans 19 residues. The ends were cut back, 4 bases at V and 0 bases at J, with 22 bases in the middle. Here the CDR3 DNA reads TGCGCCAGCAGCCGAGTATGGACGGCCTTCCAGAGCTCTGGAAACACCATATATTTT. Its translation: CASSRVWTAFQSSGNTIYF.

The CDR3 nucleotides are TGTGCCATCAGTGGCAGACAGGGCCCCGGCTATGGCTACACCTTC. Translation: CAISGRQGPGYGYTF. The chain recombines TRBV10-3 with TRBJ1-2; 7 nucleotides match TRBD1. CDR3 length: 15 residues. J was trimmed by 4 bases and V by 4 bases; bases with no gene match: 9. Looked up from germline, CDR1 is ENHRY and CDR2 is SYGVKD.

The chain links TRBV7-3 to TRBJ1-3; D not certain. CDR3 length: 15 residues. The germline V and J ends were trimmed by 5 bases and 0 bases, with 11 bases remaining between them. Germline values: CDR1 SGHTA, CDR2 FQGTGA. The CDR3 DNA reads TGTGCCAGCAGCCGAGGTCCAGGCTCTGGAAACACCATATATTTT. Its protein product is CASSRGPGSGNTIYF.

This chain uses TRBV5-1 with TRBJ2-1; D may be TRBD2 (6 bases). With 5 bases removed from V and 5 bases from J, the gap between germline ends came to 11 bases. CDR1 and CDR2 (germline): SGHRS, YFSETQ. This CDR3 spans 13 amino acids. The CDR3 DNA is TGCGCCAGCAGGCGGGACGGCGACAATGAGCAGTTCTTC. Its translation: CASRRDGDNEQFF. The variable domain in full, with the rest retrieved from reference TRBV5-1 and TRBJ2-1, is KAGVTQTPRYLIKTRGQQVTLSCSPISGHRSVSWYQQTPGQGLQFLFEYFSETQRNKGNFPGRFSGRQFSNSRSEMNVSTLELGDSALYLCASRRDGDNEQFFGPGTRLTVL.

The J gene is TRBJ2-2, the V gene TRBV5-1; 12 nucleotides agree with TRBD2. Germline assignment: CDR1 SGHRS and CDR2 YFSETQ. Unmatched junction bases numbered 14, after V lost 4 bases and J lost 1 base. CDR3 length equals 20 residues. CDR3 bases: TGCGCCAGCAGCCCTCAACCGACTAGCGGGAGTTTCAGGAACACCGGGGAGCTGTTTTTT. Its translation is CASSPQPTSGSFRNTGELFF.

The chain uses TRBV7-3 and TRBJ2-1, with 8 nucleotides matching TRBD2. V lost 5 bases and J lost 7; bases outside the gene matches: 13. The CDR3 contains 16 residues. The germline gives CDR1 SGHTA, CDR2 FQGTGA. The CDR3: CASSPSGIAGSNEQFF. The CDR3 nucleotides read TGTGCCAGCAGCCCGAGTGGAATAGCGGGAAGTAATGAGCAGTTCTTC.

The genes are TRBV6-5 and TRBJ2-7; D may be TRBD1 or TRBD2 (6 bases each). CDR3 length equals 14 residues. The V gene lost 6 bases and the J gene lost 5 bases, with 17 bases spanning the gap. Germline CDR1 MNHEY, CDR2 SVGAGI. CDR3 region: CASSLGGQRHEQYF. CDR3 nucleotide sequence: TGTGCCAGCAGCCTAGGGGGGCAGCGGCACGAGCAGTACTTC.